The 25 T cell receptor beta chains reported below all come from one sample, sequenced in a study of cytomegalovirus exposure and HLA in healthy donors. Primers for the PCR totalled 60 Vbeta and 13 Jbeta. Sequencing used immunoSEQ multiplex PCR; TCRdb keeps in-frame clones, though not all of them. The sample yields around 150,000 clones, roughly four fifths seen once. The source material was PBMCs. These receptors were taken from a woman aged 35 to 49 in good health and CMV-seronegative.

The chain has TRBV5-1 and TRBJ2-5, with 11 nucleotides matching TRBD2. The CDR3 runs to 15 residues. Germline V CDR1 and CDR2: SGHRS, YFSETQ. The trim removed 0 bases at V and 5 bases at J, leaving 3 bases unmatched. In nucleotides, the CDR3 is TGCGCCAGCAGCTTGGTAGCGGGAGGGGTTGAGACCCAGTACTTC. This encodes CASSLVAGGVETQYF. The full variable domain, in which reference TRBV5-1 and TRBJ2-5 provide the parts outside the CDR3, is KAGVTQTPRYLIKTRGQQVTLSCSPISGHRSVSWYQQTPGQGLQFLFEYFSETQRNKGNFPGRFSGRQFSNSRSEMNVSTLELGDSALYLCASSLVAGGVETQYFGPGTRLLVL.

The chain joins TRBV28 to TRBJ2-5; a weak D match, TRBD1 (6 bases). The germline V gene encodes CDR1 MDHEN and CDR2 SYDVKM. The CDR3 runs 14 residues. V lost 6 bases to trimming and J lost 2 bases, with 13 bases between them. The CDR3 spells CASSLDSLQETQYF. CDR3 bases: TGTGCCAGCAGCCTGGACAGCCTACAAGAGACCCAGTACTTC. The variable domain in full, with the rest retrieved from reference TRBV28 and TRBJ2-5, is DVKVTQSSRYLVKRTGEKVFLECVQDMDHENMFWYRQDPGLGLRLIYFSYDVKMKEKGDIPEGYSVSREKKERFSLILESASTNQTSMYLCASSLDSLQETQYFGPGTRLLVL.

The chain links TRBV7-9 to TRBJ2-7, with D perhaps TRBD1 (5 bases). The CDR3 covers 15 residues. Per germline, CDR1 SEHNR and CDR2 FQNEAQ (reference sequence). V lost 4 bases to trimming and J lost 1 base, with 14 bases between them. As DNA, the CDR3 is TGTGCCAGCAGCTCCACCGACAGCCATTCCTACGAGCAGTACTTC. Its protein is CASSSTDSHSYEQYF.

V is TRBV11-3 and J is TRBJ2-2; D is ambiguous. The CDR3 length is 18 residues. The V gene lost 1 base and the J gene lost 3 bases, with 18 bases spanning the gap. Germline V CDR1 and CDR2: SGHNT, YENEEA. In DNA form, the CDR3 reads TGTGCCAGCAGCTTAGGGCGTTTGGGCGTAGTGGACACCGGGGAGCTGTTTTTT. Amino acids: CASSLGRLGVVDTGELFF. Drawing the rest from reference TRBV11-3 and TRBJ2-2, the complete variable domain is EAGVVQSPRYKIIEKKQPVAFWCNPISGHNTLYWYLQNLGQGPELLIRYENEEAVDDSQLPKDRFSAERLKGVDSTLKIQPAELGDSAVYLCASSLGRLGVVDTGELFFGEGSRLTVL.

The V gene is TRBV10-3, the J gene TRBJ1-5, with 7 bases matching TRBD1. V lost 8 bases to trimming and J lost 7 bases; unmatched junction nucleotides: 8. Germline V CDR1 and CDR2: ENHRY, SYGVKD. The CDR3 has 13 residues. The CDR3 spells CAIRGGAGQPQHF. The CDR3 nucleotides read TGTGCCATCCGAGGGGGCGCAGGGCAGCCCCAGCATTTT.

CDR3 in DNA: TGCGCCAGCAGTCAATCTCCGCGTTACAGCCCGTACACAGATACGCAGTATTTT. This translates into CASSQSPRYSPYTDTQYF. J is TRBJ2-3 and V is TRBV23-1; no clear D gene. TRBV23-1 is designated an ORF whose function remains uncertain. There are 18 residues in the CDR3. V gave up 0 bases and J gave up 2 bases, with 18 bases separating them.

The chain has TRBV7-9 and TRBJ1-2; TRBD1 matches 9 bases. The CDR3 covers 15 residues. J lost 2 bases, V lost 10 bases, and 11 bases had no gene match. Germline CDR1 is SEHNR and CDR2 is FQNEAQ (reference sequence). CDR3 region: CATGGVDRGNYGYTF. DNA of the CDR3: TGTGCCACCGGGGGCGTGGACAGGGGAAACTATGGCTACACCTTC.

The rearrangement uses TRBV5-1 and TRBJ1-2; the D gene is possibly TRBD1 (6 bases). Germline loops: CDR1 SGHRS, CDR2 YFSETQ. Between the trimmed V and J ends, which lost 4 bases and 5 bases, there was a span of 12 bases. The CDR3 is 13 amino acids. In DNA, the CDR3 is TGCGCCAGCAGCGAATGGACAGATTATGGCTACACCTTC. It encodes CASSEWTDYGYTF.

The table lists this clone with a count of one. V and J are TRBV29-1 and TRBJ1-2, with D possibly being TRBD1 (5 bases). The V and J ends lost 4 bases and 4 bases respectively, with 10 bases between them. The CDR3 extends over 12 amino acids. Germline V CDR1 and CDR2: SQVTM, ANQGSEA. This chain's CDR3 is CSVVTTVYGYTF. CDR3 nucleotides: TGCAGCGTTGTGACGACAGTCTATGGCTACACCTTC.

V is TRBV11-2 and J is TRBJ2-1; 7 bases align to TRBD2. From germline, CDR1 is SGHAT and CDR2 FQNNGV. V was clipped by 10 bases and J by 4 bases; unmatched bases: 7. This CDR3 comprises 13 residues. CDR3 region: CATRRELYNEQFF. The CDR3 region has the DNA TGTGCCACCAGGCGGGAGCTATACAATGAGCAGTTCTTC.

V usage is TRBV7-9 and J usage is TRBJ2-5; possible D gene TRBD1, 6 bases. CDR3 length equals 15 residues. V lost 6 bases and J lost 3, with 17 bases in between. Per the germline V gene, CDR1 is SEHNR and CDR2 is FQNEAQ (reference sequence). This chain's CDR3 is CASSPSRKGEETQYF. Here the CDR3 DNA reads TGTGCCAGCAGTCCTAGCAGGAAGGGGGAAGAGACCCAGTACTTC.

The gene calls are TRBV11-3 and TRBJ2-1; D is ambiguous. The V end was cut by 6 bases, the J end by 5 bases, with 8 bases between. The CDR3 totals 12 residues. CDR1 is SGHNT, CDR2 YENEEA, per germline. DNA of the CDR3: TGTGCCAGCAGTCGGGTCGACAATGAGCAGTTCTTC. Its translation: CASSRVDNEQFF. Variable domain in full (rest from reference TRBV11-3 and TRBJ2-1): EAGVVQSPRYKIIEKKQPVAFWCNPISGHNTLYWYLQNLGQGPELLIRYENEEAVDDSQLPKDRFSAERLKGVDSTLKIQPAELGDSAVYLCASSRVDNEQFFGPGTRLTVL.

This clone is a singleton in its sample. The chain employs TRBV27 and TRBJ1-1; D perhaps matches TRBD1 (5 bases). Germline loops: CDR1 MNHEY, CDR2 SMNVEV (reference sequence). This CDR3 is 12 amino acids long. V was cut by 8 bases and J by 0 bases, with 7 bases left in between. The CDR3: CASGGVNTEAFF. CDR3 DNA: TGTGCCAGCGGGGGGGTGAACACTGAAGCTTTCTTT.

This clone appeared a single time. The chain uses TRBV7-6 and TRBJ2-5; D might be TRBD2 (5 bases). The CDR3 is 15 amino acids. V was pared by 4 bases and J by 2 bases, with 14 bases between. CDR1 is SGHVS, CDR2 FNYEAQ, per germline. In nucleotides, the CDR3 is TGTGCCAGCAGCTCGGTCGACTACTCTCAAGAGACCCAGTACTTC. This codes for CASSSVDYSQETQYF.

The chain couples TRBV7-3 to TRBJ2-7; 8 bases match TRBD1. V shed 5 bases, J shed 5 bases, and the junction held 5 bases outside the gene matches. Germline loops: CDR1 SGHTA, CDR2 FQGTGA. The CDR3 sequence is 13 residues long. This CDR3 is CASSPTGGHEQYF. CDR3 DNA sequence: TGTGCCAGCAGCCCCACAGGGGGGCACGAGCAGTACTTC.

The rearrangement links TRBV5-6 to TRBJ1-5, with TRBD1 matching over 7 bases. Germline V gene lookup returns CDR1 SGHDT and CDR2 YYEEEE. After removal of 1 base from V and 5 bases from J, the junction contained 6 bases not matched to a gene. This CDR3 is 15 amino acids long. For the CDR3, the DNA is TGTGCCAGCAGCTTGACAGGGGTGAATCATCAGCCCCAGCATTTT. Translating it yields CASSLTGVNHQPQHF.

V usage is TRBV9 and J usage is TRBJ2-7, with 7 bases lining up with TRBD2. The CDR3 has 14 amino acids. V lost 0 bases, J lost 3 bases, and 3 bases stayed unmatched. Germline V gene lookup returns CDR1 SGDLS and CDR2 YYNGEE. Here the CDR3 reads CASSVGGTNYEQYF. CDR3 nucleotides: TGTGCCAGCAGCGTAGGCGGGACTAACTACGAGCAGTACTTC.

The chain is built from TRBV11-3 and TRBJ2-1; TRBD2 agrees at 7 bases. V dropped 1 base and J dropped 2; count of bases not matched to a gene: 8. CDR1 SGHNT and CDR2 YENEEA come from the germline V gene. CDR3 length: 17 residues. The CDR3: CASSLGEGGSTYNEQFF. As DNA, the CDR3 is TGTGCCAGCAGCTTAGGGGAAGGCGGGAGCACCTACAATGAGCAGTTCTTC.

The rearrangement links TRBV30 to TRBJ2-5, with D maybe TRBD1 (8 bases). The V gene's germline CDR1 is GTSNPN and CDR2 SVGIG (reference sequence). The CDR3 extends over 13 amino acids. The V gene lost 3 bases and the J gene lost 9 bases, with 17 bases spanning the gap. CDR3 bases: TGTGCCTGGAGGACGGACAGGGCGGGGGCCCAGTACTTC. Protein sequence: CAWRTDRAGAQYF.

The CDR3 nucleotides are TGTGCCAGCAGTAAGGGACAGGGGGCCGCCTACGAGCAGTACTTC. Translation: CASSKGQGAAYEQYF. The chain employs TRBV6-1 and TRBJ2-7; 12 nucleotides match TRBD1. CDR1 and CDR2 from the germline V gene are MNHNS and SASEGT. This CDR3 has 15 amino acids. The J segment lost 2 bases and the V segment lost 5 bases, leaving 4 bases of the junction unmatched.

This clone was seen only a few times. CDR3 sequence reads: CASSSGQGFSDTQYF. In DNA, the CDR3 is TGTGCCAGCAGTTCGGGACAGGGCTTTTCGGATACGCAGTATTTT. The V call is TRBV6-1, the J call TRBJ2-3, with 9 bases aligning to TRBD1. The CDR3 totals 15 residues. Losses at the gene ends were 5 bases for V and 6 bases for J; bases not matched to a gene: 9. The germline V gene has CDR1 MNHNS and CDR2 SASEGT.

The CDR3: CASSLTLQGYPPGGYTF. The CDR3 coding sequence is TGTGCCAGCAGTTTAACCCTTCAGGGATATCCTCCTGGGGGCTACACCTTC. The chain combines TRBV28 with TRBJ1-2; weak D call: TRBD1 (5 bases). V was shortened by 2 bases and J by 8 bases, with 24 bases between the two germline ends. The CDR3 loop spans 17 amino acids. The V gene's germline CDR1 is MDHEN and CDR2 SYDVKM.

This chain connects TRBV6-1 to TRBJ1-2, with TRBD1 matching 8 bases. V lost 10 bases and J lost 4; bases outside the gene matches: 14. The CDR3 is 15 residues long. Per the germline V gene, CDR1 is MNHNS and CDR2 is SASEGT. This chain's CDR3 is CATKGQGGVFYGYTF. CDR3 sequence (DNA): TGTGCCACCAAAGGACAGGGAGGAGTCTTCTATGGCTACACCTTC.

The rearrangement uses TRBV30 and TRBJ1-1, with 10 bases fitting TRBD1. V lost 4 bases and J lost 5; bases outside the gene matches: 1. Germline assignment: CDR1 GTSNPN and CDR2 SVGIG (reference sequence). This CDR3 spans 12 amino acids. CDR3 coding DNA: TGTGCCTGGATGGGACAGGGGACTGAAGCTTTCTTT. The encoded protein is CAWMGQGTEAFF.

The V gene is TRBV11-3, the J gene TRBJ1-1, with D hard to call. Trimming removed 0 bases at V and 4 bases at J, with 9 bases between. There are 14 residues in the CDR3. Germline values: CDR1 SGHNT, CDR2 YENEEA. In nucleotides, the CDR3 is TGTGCCAGCAGCTTAGAGGAGGCGAGCACTGAAGCTTTCTTT. Translated, it gives CASSLEEASTEAFF.